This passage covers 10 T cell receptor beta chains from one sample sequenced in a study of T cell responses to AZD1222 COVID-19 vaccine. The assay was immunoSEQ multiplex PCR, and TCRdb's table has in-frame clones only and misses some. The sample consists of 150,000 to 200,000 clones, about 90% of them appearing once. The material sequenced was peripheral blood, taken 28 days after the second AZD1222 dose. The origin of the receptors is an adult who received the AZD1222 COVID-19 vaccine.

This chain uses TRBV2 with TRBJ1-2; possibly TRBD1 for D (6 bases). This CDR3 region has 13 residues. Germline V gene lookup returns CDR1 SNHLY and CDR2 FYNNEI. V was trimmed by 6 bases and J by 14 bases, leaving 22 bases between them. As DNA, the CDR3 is TGTGCCAGCAGGGTTAGGGTGACAGGCCCGGCTACCTTC. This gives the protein CASRVRVTGPATF.

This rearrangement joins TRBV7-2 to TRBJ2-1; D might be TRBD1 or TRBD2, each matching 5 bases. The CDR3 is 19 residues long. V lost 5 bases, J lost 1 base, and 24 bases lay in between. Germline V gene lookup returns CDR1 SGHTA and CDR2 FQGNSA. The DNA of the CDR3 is TGTGCCAGCAGCCTAAAGGGACCCTCAACGGTCGGTTCCTACAATGAGCAGTTCTTC. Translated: CASSLKGPSTVGSYNEQFF.

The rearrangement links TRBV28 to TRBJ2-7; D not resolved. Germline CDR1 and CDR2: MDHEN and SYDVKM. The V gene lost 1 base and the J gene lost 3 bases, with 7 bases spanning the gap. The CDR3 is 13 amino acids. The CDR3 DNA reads TGTGCCAGCAGTTTATCGAGTAGCTACGAGCAGTACTTC. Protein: CASSLSSSYEQYF. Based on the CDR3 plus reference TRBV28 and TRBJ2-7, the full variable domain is DVKVTQSSRYLVKRTGEKVFLECVQDMDHENMFWYRQDPGLGLRLIYFSYDVKMKEKGDIPEGYSVSREKKERFSLILESASTNQTSMYLCASSLSSSYEQYFGPGTRLTVT.

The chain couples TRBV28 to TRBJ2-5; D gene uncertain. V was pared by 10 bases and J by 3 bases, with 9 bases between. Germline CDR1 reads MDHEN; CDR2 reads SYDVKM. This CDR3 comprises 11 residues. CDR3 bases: TGTGCCATCAGCCAGGAAGAGACCCAGTACTTC. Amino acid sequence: CAISQEETQYF. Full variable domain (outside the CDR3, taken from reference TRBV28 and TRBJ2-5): DVKVTQSSRYLVKRTGEKVFLECVQDMDHENMFWYRQDPGLGLRLIYFSYDVKMKEKGDIPEGYSVSREKKERFSLILESASTNQTSMYLCAISQEETQYFGPGTRLLVL.

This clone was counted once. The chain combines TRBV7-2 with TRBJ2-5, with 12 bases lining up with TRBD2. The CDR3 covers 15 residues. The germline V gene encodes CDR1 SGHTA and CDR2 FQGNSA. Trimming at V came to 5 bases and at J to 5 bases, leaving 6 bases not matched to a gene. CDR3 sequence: CASSPLAGGGETQYF. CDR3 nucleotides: TGTGCCAGCAGCCCCCTAGCGGGAGGGGGGGAGACCCAGTACTTC. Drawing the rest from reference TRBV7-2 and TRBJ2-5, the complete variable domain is GAGVSQSPSNKVTEKGKDVELRCDPISGHTALYWYRQSLGQGLEFLIYFQGNSAPDKSGLPSDRFSAERTGGSVSTLTIQRTQQEDSAVYLCASSPLAGGGETQYFGPGTRLLVL.

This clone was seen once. CDR3 loop: CASSYLGLTSYEQYF. The CDR3, as DNA: TGTGCCAGCAGTTACCTAGGACTGACCTCCTACGAGCAGTACTTC. This chain connects TRBV6-5 to TRBJ2-7, with D perhaps TRBD2 (5 bases). CDR3 length equals 15 residues. CDR1 and CDR2 (germline): MNHEY, SVGAGI. Trimming left V 2 bases short and J 0 bases short, with 11 bases between.

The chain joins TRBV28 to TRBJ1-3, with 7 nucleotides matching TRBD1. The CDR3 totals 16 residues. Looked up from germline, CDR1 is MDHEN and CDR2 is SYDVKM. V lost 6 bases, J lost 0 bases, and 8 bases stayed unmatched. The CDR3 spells CASSRTGTASGNTIYF. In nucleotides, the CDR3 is TGTGCCAGCAGCCGGACCGGGACAGCCTCTGGAAACACCATATATTTT. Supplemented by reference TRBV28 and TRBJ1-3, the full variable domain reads DVKVTQSSRYLVKRTGEKVFLECVQDMDHENMFWYRQDPGLGLRLIYFSYDVKMKEKGDIPEGYSVSREKKERFSLILESASTNQTSMYLCASSRTGTASGNTIYFGEGSWLTVV.

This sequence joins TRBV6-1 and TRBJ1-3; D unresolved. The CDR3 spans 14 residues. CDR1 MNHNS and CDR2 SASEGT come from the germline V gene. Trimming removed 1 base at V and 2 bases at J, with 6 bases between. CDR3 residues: CASSEGSPGNTIYF. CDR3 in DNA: TGTGCCAGCAGTGAAGGGTCTCCTGGAAACACCATATATTTT.

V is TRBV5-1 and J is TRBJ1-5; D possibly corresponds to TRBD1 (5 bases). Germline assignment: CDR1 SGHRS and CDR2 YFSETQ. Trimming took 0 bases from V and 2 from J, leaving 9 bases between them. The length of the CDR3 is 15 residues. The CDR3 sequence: CASSLGGARNQPQHF. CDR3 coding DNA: TGCGCCAGCAGCTTGGGAGGGGCGCGCAATCAGCCCCAGCATTTT.

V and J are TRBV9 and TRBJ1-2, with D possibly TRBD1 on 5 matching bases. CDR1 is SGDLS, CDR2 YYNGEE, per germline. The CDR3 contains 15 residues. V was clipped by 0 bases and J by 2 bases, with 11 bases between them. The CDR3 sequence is CASSVALTENYGYTF. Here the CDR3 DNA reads TGTGCCAGCAGCGTAGCCCTGACAGAGAACTATGGCTACACCTTC.